The clone carrying this T cell receptor beta chain has just a few counts. What it binds is not known. CDR3 length: 14 residues. Trimming pared 0 bases from V and 1 base from J, leaving 7 bases between. Germline V gene lookup returns CDR1 SGHDT and CDR2 YYEEEE. The sample is drawn from a study of CD8 T cells in ankylosing spondylitis. Findings and limits, study-wide: Before this, some motif variants had been reported in reactive arthritis synovial fluid and blood. It appeared that ankylosing spondylitis blood was characterized by a TCR beta motif of about 8 highly homologous variants. Disease-associated clones were reportedly significantly overrepresented in matched ankylosing spondylitis synovial fluid.

Generation of TCR beta libraries employed quantitative 5'-RACE incorporating molecular barcodes. TCRdb re-called the 5' RACE reads through MiXCR, storing one row per CDR3 protein. This sample has a few hundred thousand distinct CDR3 sequences, with 18% found just once. This chain connects TRBV5-6 to TRBJ1-2; D remains ambiguous. Sequencing was carried out using blood, either unsorted or a sorted T cell fraction (not recorded which). The TCR comes from a male donor with ankylosing spondylitis or in good health (not recorded which). In DNA, the CDR3 is TGTGCCAGCAGCTTGGTTGCGGATAACTATGGCTACACCTTC. Translation gives CASSLVADNYGYTF.